The source of this TCR beta chain is a study of blood T cell repertoires in COVID-19. Study context: Acute and convalescent COVID-19 specimens originated in the United States, Italy and Spain. PBMCs, B-cell-depleted T cells, or T cells were the source of the cDNA or gDNA that made up the material.

The Seattle patients, enrolled during active infection, were followed longitudinally. Per the original methods: Using reference gene primer amplification, nucleated cell counts were estimated. Sequenced by immunoSEQ multiplex PCR; TCRdb stores in-frame clones only, minus some. The DNA gave D and trimming, while V, J and clone size come from that table. The data hold 440,000 or so clones, with roughly 90% observed a single time. The CDR3 extends over 14 amino acids. Germline V gene lookup returns CDR1 MNHEY and CDR2 SMNVEV (reference sequence). The V segment lost 6 bases and the J segment 7 bases; nucleotides outside the gene matches: 8.

V gene TRBV27 combines with J gene TRBJ1-5; 8 bases are a match to TRBD1. The receptor was isolated from a woman aged 40 to 50 with COVID-19, enrolled during active disease. The sequenced sample consisted of peripheral blood. CDR3 in DNA: TGTGCCAGCAGCAGAGGACAGGGAGGCCAGCCCCAGCATTTT. Amino acids: CASSRGQGGQPQHF.